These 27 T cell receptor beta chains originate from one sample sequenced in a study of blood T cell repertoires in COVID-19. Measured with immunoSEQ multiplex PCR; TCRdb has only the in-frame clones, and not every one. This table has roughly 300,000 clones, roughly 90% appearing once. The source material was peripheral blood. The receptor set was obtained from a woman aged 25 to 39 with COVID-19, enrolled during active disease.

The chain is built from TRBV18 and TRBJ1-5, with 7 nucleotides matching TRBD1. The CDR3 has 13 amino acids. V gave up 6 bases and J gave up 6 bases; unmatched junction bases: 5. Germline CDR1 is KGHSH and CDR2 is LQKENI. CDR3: CASSEGAVQPQHF. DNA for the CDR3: TGTGCCAGCTCGGAGGGGGCGGTTCAGCCCCAGCATTTT. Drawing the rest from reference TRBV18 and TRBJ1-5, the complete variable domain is NAGVMQNPRHLVRRRGQEARLRCSPMKGHSHVYWYRQLPEEGLKFMVYLQKENIIDESGMPKERFSAEFPKEGPSILRIQQVVRGDSAAYFCASSEGAVQPQHFGDGTRLSIL.

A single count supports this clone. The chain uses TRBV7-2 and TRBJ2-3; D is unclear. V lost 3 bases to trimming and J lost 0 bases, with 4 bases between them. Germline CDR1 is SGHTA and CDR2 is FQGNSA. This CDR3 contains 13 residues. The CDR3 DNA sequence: TGTGCCAGCAGCTTCCCAAGCACAGATACGCAGTATTTT. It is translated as CASSFPSTDTQYF.

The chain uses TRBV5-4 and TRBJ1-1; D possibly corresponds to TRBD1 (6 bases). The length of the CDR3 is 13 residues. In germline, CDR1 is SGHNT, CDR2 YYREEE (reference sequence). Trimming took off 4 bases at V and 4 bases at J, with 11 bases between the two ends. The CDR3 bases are TGTGCCAGCAGCCAAGGGGGAGCCACTGAAGCTTTCTTT. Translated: CASSQGGATEAFF.

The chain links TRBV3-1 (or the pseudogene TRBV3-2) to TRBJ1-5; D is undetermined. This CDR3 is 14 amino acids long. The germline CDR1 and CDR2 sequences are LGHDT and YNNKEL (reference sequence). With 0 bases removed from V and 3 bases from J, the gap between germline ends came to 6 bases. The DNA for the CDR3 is TGTGCCAGCAGCCAAGACGTTAACAATCAGCCCCAGCATTTT. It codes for CASSQDVNNQPQHF.

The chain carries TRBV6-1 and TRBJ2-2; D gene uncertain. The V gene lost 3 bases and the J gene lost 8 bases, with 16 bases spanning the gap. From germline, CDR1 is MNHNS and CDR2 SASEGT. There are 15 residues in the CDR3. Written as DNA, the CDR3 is TGTGCCAGCAGTGACCCGTACGGCGGTGCGGGGGAGCTGTTTTTT. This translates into CASSDPYGGAGELFF.

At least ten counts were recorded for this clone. CDR3 in amino acids: CASSELTDYNEQFF. The CDR3 DNA reads TGTGCCAGCAGTGAATTGACAGACTACAATGAGCAGTTCTTC. The chain is built from TRBV6-1 and TRBJ2-1; D is perhaps TRBD1 (5 bases). This CDR3 spans 14 amino acids. V was cut by 2 bases and J by 3 bases, with 8 bases left in between. The germline V gene has CDR1 MNHNS and CDR2 SASEGT.

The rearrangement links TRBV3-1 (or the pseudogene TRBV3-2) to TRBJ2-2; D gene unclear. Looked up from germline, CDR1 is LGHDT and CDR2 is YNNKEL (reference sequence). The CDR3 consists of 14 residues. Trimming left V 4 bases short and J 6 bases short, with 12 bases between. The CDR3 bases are TGTGCCAGCAGCCCAACCGACATGTCCGGGGAGCTGTTTTTT. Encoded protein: CASSPTDMSGELFF.

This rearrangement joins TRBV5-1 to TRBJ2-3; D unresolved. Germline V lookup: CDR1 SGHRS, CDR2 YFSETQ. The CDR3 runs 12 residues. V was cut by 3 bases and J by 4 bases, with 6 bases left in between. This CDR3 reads CASSSRADTQYF. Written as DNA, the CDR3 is TGCGCCAGCAGCTCCCGAGCAGATACGCAGTATTTT. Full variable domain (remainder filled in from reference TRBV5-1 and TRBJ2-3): KAGVTQTPRYLIKTRGQQVTLSCSPISGHRSVSWYQQTPGQGLQFLFEYFSETQRNKGNFPGRFSGRQFSNSRSEMNVSTLELGDSALYLCASSSRADTQYFGPGTRLTVL.

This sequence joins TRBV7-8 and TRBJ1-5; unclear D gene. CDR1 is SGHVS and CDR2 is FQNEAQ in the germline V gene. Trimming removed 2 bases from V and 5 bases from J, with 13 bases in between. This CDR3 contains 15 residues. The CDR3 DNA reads TGTGCCAGCAGCTTATCTCATGAGAGTTATCAGCCCCAGCATTTT. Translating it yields CASSLSHESYQPQHF. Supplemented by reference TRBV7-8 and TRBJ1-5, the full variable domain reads GAGVSQSPRYKVAKRGQDVALRCDPISGHVSLFWYQQALGQGPEFLTYFQNEAQLDKSGLPSDRFFAERPEGSVSTLKIQRTQQEDSAVYLCASSLSHESYQPQHFGDGTRLSIL.

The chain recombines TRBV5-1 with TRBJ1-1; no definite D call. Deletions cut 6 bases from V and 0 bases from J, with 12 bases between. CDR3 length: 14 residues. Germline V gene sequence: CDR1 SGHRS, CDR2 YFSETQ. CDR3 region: CASTQDFMNTEAFF. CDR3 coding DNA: TGCGCCAGCACCCAGGATTTCATGAACACTGAAGCTTTCTTT. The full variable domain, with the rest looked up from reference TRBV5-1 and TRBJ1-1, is KAGVTQTPRYLIKTRGQQVTLSCSPISGHRSVSWYQQTPGQGLQFLFEYFSETQRNKGNFPGRFSGRQFSNSRSEMNVSTLELGDSALYLCASTQDFMNTEAFFGQGTRLTVV.

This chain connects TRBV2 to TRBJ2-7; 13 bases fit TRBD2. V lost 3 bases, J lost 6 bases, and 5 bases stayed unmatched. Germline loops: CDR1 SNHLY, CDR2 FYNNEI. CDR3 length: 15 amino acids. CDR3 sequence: CASSDRGLAGAEQYF. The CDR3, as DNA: TGTGCCAGCAGTGATCGAGGACTAGCGGGAGCCGAGCAGTACTTC. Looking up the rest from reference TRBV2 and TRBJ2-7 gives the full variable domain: EPEVTQTPSHQVTQMGQEVILRCVPISNHLYFYWYRQILGQKVEFLVSFYNNEISEKSEIFDDQFSVERPDGSNFTLKIRSTKLEDSAMYFCASSDRGLAGAEQYFGPGTRLTVT.

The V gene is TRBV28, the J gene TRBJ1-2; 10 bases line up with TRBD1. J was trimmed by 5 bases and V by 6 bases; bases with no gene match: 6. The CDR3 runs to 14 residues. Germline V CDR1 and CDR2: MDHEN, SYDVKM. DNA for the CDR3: TGTGCCAGCAGCAGGACAGGGGGGCTATATGGCTACACCTTC. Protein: CASSRTGGLYGYTF.

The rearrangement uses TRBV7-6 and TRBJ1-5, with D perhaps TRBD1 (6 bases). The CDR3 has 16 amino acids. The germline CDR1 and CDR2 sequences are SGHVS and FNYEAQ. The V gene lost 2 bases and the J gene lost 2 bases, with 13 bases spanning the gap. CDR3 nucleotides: TGTGCCAGCAGCTTAATCGCAGGGGCAGGCAATCAGCCCCAGCATTTT. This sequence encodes CASSLIAGAGNQPQHF.

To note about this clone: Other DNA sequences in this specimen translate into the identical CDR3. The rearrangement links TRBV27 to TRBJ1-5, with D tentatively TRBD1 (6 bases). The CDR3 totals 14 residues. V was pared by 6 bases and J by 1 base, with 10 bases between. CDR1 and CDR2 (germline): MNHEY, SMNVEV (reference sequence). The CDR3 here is CASSLGQSNQPQHF. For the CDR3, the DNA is TGTGCCAGCAGCCTAGGACAGAGCAATCAGCCCCAGCATTTT.

CDR3 residues: CASSPRLAGSYEQYF. In nucleotides, the CDR3 is TGTGCCAGTAGTCCGAGACTAGCGGGTTCCTACGAGCAGTACTTC. The V gene is TRBV19, the J gene TRBJ2-7; 10 bases agree with TRBD2. V shed 5 bases, J shed 1 base, and the junction held 5 bases outside the gene matches. CDR3 size: 15 residues. From germline, CDR1 is LNHDA and CDR2 SQIVND (reference sequence).

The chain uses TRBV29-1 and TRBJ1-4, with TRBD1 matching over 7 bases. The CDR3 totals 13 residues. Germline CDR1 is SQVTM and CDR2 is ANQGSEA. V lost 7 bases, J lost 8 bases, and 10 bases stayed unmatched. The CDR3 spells CSAQDRASEKLFF. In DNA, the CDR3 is TGCAGCGCCCAAGACAGGGCCTCCGAAAAACTGTTTTTT.

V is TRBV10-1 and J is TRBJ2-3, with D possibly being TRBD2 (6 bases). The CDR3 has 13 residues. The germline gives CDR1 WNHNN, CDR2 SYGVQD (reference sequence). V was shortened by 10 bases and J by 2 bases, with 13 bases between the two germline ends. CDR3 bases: TGCGCCACCGGGACTGGAAACACAGATACGCAGTATTTT. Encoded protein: CATGTGNTDTQYF.

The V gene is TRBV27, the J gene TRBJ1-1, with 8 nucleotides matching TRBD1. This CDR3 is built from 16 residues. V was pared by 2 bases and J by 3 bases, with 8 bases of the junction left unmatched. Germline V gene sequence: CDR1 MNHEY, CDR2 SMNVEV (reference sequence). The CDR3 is CASSLQTPGGDTEAFF. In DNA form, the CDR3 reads TGTGCCAGCAGTTTACAGACCCCAGGGGGCGACACTGAAGCTTTCTTT.

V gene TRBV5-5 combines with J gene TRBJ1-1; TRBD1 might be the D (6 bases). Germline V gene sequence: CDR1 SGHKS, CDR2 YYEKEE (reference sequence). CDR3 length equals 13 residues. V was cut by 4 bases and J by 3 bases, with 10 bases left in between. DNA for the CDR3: TGTGCCAGCAGCATACGACAGGACACTGAAGCTTTCTTT. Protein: CASSIRQDTEAFF. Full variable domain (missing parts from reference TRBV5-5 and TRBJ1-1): DAGVTQSPTHLIKTRGQQVTLRCSPISGHKSVSWYQQVLGQGPQFIFQYYEKEERGRGNFPDRFSARQFPNYSSELNVNALLLGDSALYLCASSIRQDTEAFFGQGTRLTVV.

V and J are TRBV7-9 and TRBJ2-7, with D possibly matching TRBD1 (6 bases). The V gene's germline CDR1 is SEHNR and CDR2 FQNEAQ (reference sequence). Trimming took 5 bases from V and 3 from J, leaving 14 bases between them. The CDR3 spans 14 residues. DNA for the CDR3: TGTGCCAGCAGCCACAGGGATCATGGCTACGAGCAGTACTTC. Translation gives CASSHRDHGYEQYF.

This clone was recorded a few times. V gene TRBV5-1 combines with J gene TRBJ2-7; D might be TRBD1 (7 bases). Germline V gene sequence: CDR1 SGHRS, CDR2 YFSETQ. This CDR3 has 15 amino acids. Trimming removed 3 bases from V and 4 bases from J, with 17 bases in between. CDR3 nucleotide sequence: TGCGCCAGCAGCTCAACTAGCCCGGGACAGTACGAGCAGTACTTC. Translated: CASSSTSPGQYEQYF. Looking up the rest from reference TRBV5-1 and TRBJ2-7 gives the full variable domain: KAGVTQTPRYLIKTRGQQVTLSCSPISGHRSVSWYQQTPGQGLQFLFEYFSETQRNKGNFPGRFSGRQFSNSRSEMNVSTLELGDSALYLCASSSTSPGQYEQYFGPGTRLTVT.

As DNA, the CDR3 is TGTGCCAGCAGCTTGGCCCGACAGGCGAACACTGAAGCTTTCTTT. Amino acid sequence: CASSLARQANTEAFF. This chain links TRBV5-5 with TRBJ1-1; weak D call: TRBD1 (6 bases). Trimming removed 0 bases from V and 1 base from J, with 10 bases in between. CDR1 is SGHKS and CDR2 is YYEKEE in the germline V gene (reference sequence). The CDR3 runs 15 residues.

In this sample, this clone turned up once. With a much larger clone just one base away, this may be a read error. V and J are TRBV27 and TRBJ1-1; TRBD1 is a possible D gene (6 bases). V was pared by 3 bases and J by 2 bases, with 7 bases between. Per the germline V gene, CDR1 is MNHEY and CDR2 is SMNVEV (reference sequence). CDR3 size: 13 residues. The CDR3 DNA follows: TGTGCCAGCAGTTTCGGGACAAACACTGAAGCTTTCTTT. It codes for CASSFGTNTEAFF.

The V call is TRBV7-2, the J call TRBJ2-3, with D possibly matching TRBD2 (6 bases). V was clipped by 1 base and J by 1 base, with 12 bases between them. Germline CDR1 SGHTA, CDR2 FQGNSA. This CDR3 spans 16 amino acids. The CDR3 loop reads CASSLGSGGGTDTQYF. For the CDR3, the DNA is TGTGCCAGCAGCTTAGGGAGCGGAGGGGGCACAGATACGCAGTATTTT.

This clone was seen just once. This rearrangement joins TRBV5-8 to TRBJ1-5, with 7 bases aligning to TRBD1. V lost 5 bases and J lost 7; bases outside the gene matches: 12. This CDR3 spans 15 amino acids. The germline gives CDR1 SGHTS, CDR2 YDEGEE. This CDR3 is CASRPRQGSGQPQHF. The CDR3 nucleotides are TGTGCCAGCAGGCCGCGACAGGGATCAGGACAGCCCCAGCATTTT. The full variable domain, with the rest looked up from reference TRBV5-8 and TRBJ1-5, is EAGVTQSPTHLIKTRGQQATLRCSPISGHTSVYWYQQALGLGLQFLLWYDEGEERNRGNFPPRFSGRQFPNYSSELNVNALELEDSALYLCASRPRQGSGQPQHFGDGTRLSIL.

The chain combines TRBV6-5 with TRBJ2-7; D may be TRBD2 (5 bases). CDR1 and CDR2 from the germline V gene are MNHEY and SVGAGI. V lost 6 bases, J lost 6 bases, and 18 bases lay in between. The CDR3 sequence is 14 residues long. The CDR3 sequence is CASRPLGREREQYF. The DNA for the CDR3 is TGTGCCAGCAGACCTCTAGGGAGAGAGCGCGAGCAGTACTTC.

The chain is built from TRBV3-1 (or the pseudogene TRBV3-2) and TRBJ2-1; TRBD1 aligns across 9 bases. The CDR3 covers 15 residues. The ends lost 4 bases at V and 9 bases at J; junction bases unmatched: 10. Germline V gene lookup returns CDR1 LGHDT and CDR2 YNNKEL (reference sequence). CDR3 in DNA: TGTGCCAGCAGCCGATATCCGGGACAGGGTTTTGAGCAGTTCTTC. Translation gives CASSRYPGQGFEQFF.